Listed below are T cell receptor beta chains from one sample, sequenced in a study of radiation and T cells in renal cell carcinoma. Assay: immunoSEQ multiplex PCR; the TCRdb copy retains only in-frame clones and omits some. The data hold around 60,000 clones, with about 80% observed a single time. The starting material was blood, obtained from a patient whose treatment included radiotherapy and nephrectomy. These receptors originate from a man in his 60s with renal cell carcinoma. Each CDR3 is given with its conserved first and last residue. D genes are given only for firm matches. Expanded clones are given a class, and other clones once, few, many or no size at all.

clone_size j_call d_call v_call cdr3_nt cdr3_aa
. TRBJ2-3 . TRBV6-1 TGTGCCAGCAGTGAAGAGGACTCCCCTGGCACAGATACGCAGTATTTT CASSEEDSPGTDTQYF
. TRBJ1-1 TRBD1 TRBV6-1 TGTGCCAGCGGGCCCTCTTATAACAGGGGAACTGAAGCTTTCTTT CASGPSYNRGTEAFF
. TRBJ2-5 . TRBV30 TGTGCCTGGGGCGGCAGAGAGACCCAGTACTTC CAWGGRETQYF
. TRBJ2-1 TRBD2 TRBV5-4 TGTGCCAGCAGCTCGGGACTAGCGGGCGAACGGTACAATGAGCAGTTCTTC CASSSGLAGERYNEQFF
. TRBJ2-7 . TRBV15 TGTGCCACCAGCAGAGCGGCAGGGGAGCAGTACTTC CATSRAAGEQYF
. TRBJ2-1 . TRBV11-2 TGTGCCAGCAGCTTGGCGGGCGATGAGCAGTTCTTC CASSLAGDEQFF
. TRBJ2-2 TRBD2 TRBV11-3 TGTGCCAGCAGCTTTGGGGGGGTCACCGGGGAGCTGTTTTTT CASSFGGVTGELFF
. TRBJ1-5 . TRBV7-2 TGTGCCAGCAGCTTAGGGATTGGGCAGGGTGCTGGTGGCAATCAGCCCCAGCATTTT CASSLGIGQGAGGNQPQHF
. TRBJ2-7 TRBD2 TRBV6-5 TGTGCCAGCAGTTACTCCCTAGCGGGGGCGACCCCGGAGCAGTACTTC CASSYSLAGATPEQYF
. TRBJ1-1 . TRBV5-1 TGCGCCAGCAGCTTGGATATGCTTATGAACACTGAAGCTTTCTTT CASSLDMLMNTEAFF
few TRBJ1-1 TRBD1 TRBV19 TGTGCCAGTAGTTCGGACAGGGGCACTGAAGCTTTCTTT CASSSDRGTEAFF
. TRBJ2-2 TRBD1 TRBV5-1 TGCGCCAGCAGCTTGGACGCAGGGGGCACCGGGGAGCTGTTTTTT CASSLDAGGTGELFF
. TRBJ1-2 . TRBV7-8 TGTGCCAGCAGCCGACTGGGGGAAGTGGCTTTCAACTATGGCTACACCTTC CASSRLGEVAFNYGYTF
. TRBJ2-3 . TRBV29-1 TGCAGCGTTCAGACCACAGATACGCAGTATTTT CSVQTTDTQYF
few TRBJ2-1 . TRBV10-2 TGCGCCAGCAGTGAAGGTGGCACGCGTCAGTTCTTC CASSEGGTRQFF
. TRBJ1-2 . TRBV19 TGTGCCAGTAGTATAACGGTGCCGGATGGCTACACCTTC CASSITVPDGYTF
. TRBJ1-6 TRBD1 TRBV7-9 TGTGCCAGCAGCTTAGCCTCCGGGACAGGCAATTCACCCCTCCACTTT CASSLASGTGNSPLHF
. TRBJ1-2 . TRBV5-1 TGCGCCAGCAGCTTGGAAGGTCCTCAATCCTATGGCTACACCTTC CASSLEGPQSYGYTF
. TRBJ2-1 TRBD2 TRBV19 TGTGCCAGTAGTGAAGTAGCGGGAGGTTACAATGAGCAGTTCTTC CASSEVAGGYNEQFF
. TRBJ2-4 . TRBV5-3 TGTGCCAGAAGCTTGGGGCCTAGGGACCCGATTACGGCCAAAAACATTCAGTACTTC CARSLGPRDPITAKNIQYF
. TRBJ2-1 TRBD2 TRBV7-2 TGTGCCAGCAGCCGCTATTCTAGCGGGGGTCTTGGGAATGAGCAGTTCTTC CASSRYSSGGLGNEQFF
. TRBJ2-3 TRBD2 TRBV6-5 TGTGCCAGCAGTTACTCAAGTAGCGGGGGGGCAGATACGCAGTATTTT CASSYSSSGGADTQYF
. TRBJ2-6 TRBD1 TRBV4-2 TGTGCCAGCAGCCTCGGACAGGGCAACGATAATTTGGCTTTC CASSLGQGNDNLAF
. TRBJ2-7 TRBD2 TRBV19 TGTGCCAGTAGTCCCGGGAGTTGGCGGGGGACCTACGAGCAGTACTTC CASSPGSWRGTYEQYF
. TRBJ1-5 TRBD1 TRBV7-2 TGTGCCAGCAGCTTGGCAGTTTCAGGGGGACAGCATTTT CASSLAVSGGQHF
few TRBJ2-2 . TRBV5-1 TGCGCCAGCAGCTGGACAGTAACCGGGGAGCTGTTTTTT CASSWTVTGELFF
. TRBJ1-2 . TRBV19 TGTGCCAGTAGGCCCCGGACAGATAACTATGGCTACACCTTC CASRPRTDNYGYTF
once TRBJ2-1 TRBD2 TRBV7-3 TGTGCCAGCAGCCCCCGGACTAGCGGGAGACTCGGGGATTACAATGAGCAGTTCTTC CASSPRTSGRLGDYNEQFF
many TRBJ1-5 TRBD1 TRBV5-1 TGCGCCAGCAGCTCAGGGGGTGGAAATCAGCCCCAGCATTTT CASSSGGGNQPQHF
once TRBJ1-6 TRBD1 TRBV27 TGTGCCAGCAGTTCGGGACAGTTTAATTCACCCCTCCACTTT CASSSGQFNSPLHF
. TRBJ1-2 . TRBV7-2 TGTGCCAGCAGCTTAGAAGGGGACGGCTATGGCTACACCTTC CASSLEGDGYGYTF
. TRBJ1-2 . TRBV21-1 TGTGCCAGCGAACGGGGAAGGGGCTACACCTTC CASERGRGYTF
. TRBJ1-5 . TRBV7-9 TGTGCCAGCAGCTTAGGACCGGGGTTCAATCAGCCCCAGCATTTT CASSLGPGFNQPQHF
. TRBJ2-1 TRBD2 TRBV6-6 TGTGCCAGCAGTTACTCAGGACTAGCTATCAATGAGCAGTTCTTC CASSYSGLAINEQFF
. TRBJ2-6 . TRBV19 TGTGCCAGTAGTATTGGTGCTCCCGGGGCCAACGTCCTGACTTTC CASSIGAPGANVLTF
. TRBJ1-2 TRBD1 TRBV15 TGTGCCACCAGCAGAGTCCGGGACAGGGGTTATGGCTACACCTTC CATSRVRDRGYGYTF
few TRBJ1-1 TRBD1 TRBV5-1 TGCGCCAGCAGCTTTGGGACAGGGGGCACTGAAGCTTTCTTT CASSFGTGGTEAFF
once TRBJ2-5 . TRBV7-8 TGTGCCAGCAGTGGGGGAACAGGGATGATCGAGACCCAGTACTTC CASSGGTGMIETQYF
. TRBJ1-1 . TRBV10-2 TGCGCCAGCAGTGAGTGGTTGAACACTGAAGCTTTCTTT CASSEWLNTEAFF
few TRBJ1-3 . TRBV11-2 TGTGCCAGCAGCTCCCCGACAGGCGGACTTTCTGGAAACACCATATATTTT CASSSPTGGLSGNTIYF